This TCR beta chain was recovered during a study of CD8 T cells in ankylosing spondylitis. The CDR3 length is 21 residues. Losses at the gene ends were 4 bases for V and 0 bases for J; bases not matched to a gene: 13. This clonotype appeared a few times. No antigen is known for it. Study-level points and caveats: Disease-linked clones, CD8+, were relatively rare in peripheral blood. Apparently characteristic of ankylosing spondylitis blood was a TCR beta motif (about 8 highly homologous variants). Enrichment of disease-linked clones was reportedly significant in matched ankylosing spondylitis synovial fluid.

Preparation of TCR beta libraries was done by quantitative 5'-RACE with molecular barcodes. Using its own MiXCR run on the 5' RACE reads, TCRdb lists one record per CDR3 protein. The sample carries 130,000 or so distinct CDR3 sequences, approximately 17% recorded once. This receptor was obtained from a male donor with ankylosing spondylitis. The chain combines TRBV12-3 or TRBV12-4 with TRBJ2-1; 15 positions agree with TRBD2. Sequencing was performed on blood, either unsorted or a sorted T cell fraction (not recorded which). CDR3 coding DNA: TGTGCCAGCAGTTCGACCCCCGGGACTAGCGGGAGGTACAGCTCCTACAATGAGCAGTTCTTC. Protein product: CASSSTPGTSGRYSSYNEQFF.